These T cell receptor beta chains were read from a single sample in a study of T cell responses to AZD1222 COVID-19 vaccine. Repertoires were generated with immunoSEQ multiplex PCR, while TCRdb's copy carries only in-frame clones and drops some. The table records around 260,000 clones, approximately 95% of them present only once. Source: peripheral blood, taken on day 0 of AZD1222 vaccination. All receptors come from an adult in good health. CDR3s include the opening cysteine and the closing phenylalanine or tryptophan. D genes are given only for firm matches. Where a row states a size, it is once, few, many or the class of an expanded clone; other rows omit it.

V gene	clone size	J gene	D gene	CDR3 protein	CDR3 DNA
TRBV6-2/TRBV6-3	.	TRBJ2-4	.	CASSYRGKAVAKNIQYF	TGTGCCAGCAGTTACCGGGGCAAAGCGGTAGCCAAAAACATTCAGTACTTC
TRBV5-1	.	TRBJ2-3	.	CASSILSTDTQYF	TGCGCCAGCAGCATCCTTAGCACAGATACGCAGTATTTT
TRBV4-1	once	TRBJ2-7	.	CASSRGVDYEQYF	TGCGCCAGCAGTCGAGGGGTTGACTACGAGCAGTACTTC
TRBV10-3	.	TRBJ2-1	.	CAISETLGQNNEQFF	TGTGCCATCAGTGAGACCCTCGGGCAAAACAATGAGCAGTTCTTC
TRBV28	once	TRBJ2-7	.	CASTQGTITYEQYF	TGTGCCAGCACACAAGGGACGATTACCTACGAGCAGTACTTC
TRBV5-1	.	TRBJ2-5	.	CASSGTGQETQYF	TGCGCCAGCAGCGGTACGGGCCAAGAGACCCAGTACTTC
TRBV29-1	.	TRBJ1-2	.	CSVSESGYTF	TGCAGCGTCTCCGAGTCTGGCTACACCTTC
TRBV21-1	.	TRBJ2-3	.	CASNPLARGADTQYF	TGTGCCAGCAACCCACTAGCCCGAGGGGCAGATACGCAGTATTTT
TRBV7-2	.	TRBJ1-2	.	CASSADRKSYGYTF	TGTGCCAGCAGCGCCGACAGAAAATCCTATGGCTACACCTTC
TRBV7-3	.	TRBJ1-1	.	CASSPSTGNTEAFF	TGTGCCAGCAGCCCATCGACAGGGAACACTGAAGCTTTCTTT
TRBV5-5	.	TRBJ2-7	.	CASSIGRTTYEQYF	TGTGCCAGCAGCATTGGACGGACCACCTACGAGCAGTACTTC
TRBV3-1/TRBV3-2	.	TRBJ1-3	.	CASSLPQGSGNTIYF	TGTGCCAGCAGCCTCCCACAGGGATCTGGAAACACCATATATTTT
TRBV28	.	TRBJ2-1	TRBD2	CASSSHPGLTYEQFF	TGTGCCAGCAGTTCGCACCCGGGACTAACATATGAGCAGTTCTTC
TRBV28	.	TRBJ2-5	.	CASSVRNSHQETQYF	TGTGCCAGCAGTGTAAGGAACAGCCACCAAGAGACCCAGTACTTC
TRBV6-5	.	TRBJ2-3	TRBD2	CASTVGGGHLDTQYF	TGTGCCAGCACCGTCGGGGGGGGCCACTTAGATACGCAGTATTTT
TRBV4-2	.	TRBJ2-1	.	CASSPTDVNEQFF	TGTGCCAGCAGCCCCACAGATGTCAATGAGCAGTTCTTC
TRBV5-1	.	TRBJ1-1	.	CASSFRDTTLNTEAFF	TGCGCCAGCAGCTTCAGGGACACTACCCTGAACACTGAAGCTTTCTTT
TRBV19	.	TRBJ1-5	TRBD1	CASSILRTGQEQPQHF	TGTGCCAGTAGTATTTTAAGGACAGGGCAAGAGCAGCCCCAGCATTTT
TRBV6-5	once	TRBJ2-7	.	CASRGHDRSYEQYF	TGTGCCAGCAGGGGACACGATCGAAGCTACGAGCAGTACTTC
TRBV28	.	TRBJ1-2	TRBD1	CASREAGTGIGYTF	TGTGCCAGCAGAGAGGCCGGGACAGGGATTGGCTACACCTTC
TRBV27	once	TRBJ2-5	.	CASSPLGGEETQYF	TGTGCCAGCAGTCCCCTGGGTGGGGAAGAGACCCAGTACTTC
TRBV24-1	.	TRBJ1-3	.	CAMPTGTRGTIYF	TGTGCCATGCCTACCGGGACACGGGGCACCATATATTTT
TRBV6-1	.	TRBJ1-2	TRBD1	CASSEGQGMVYGYTF	TGTGCCAGCAGTGAGGGACAGGGAATGGTCTATGGCTACACCTTC
TRBV6-6	.	TRBJ1-1	.	CASSYASGSTEAFF	TGTGCCAGCAGTTACGCTTCAGGGTCCACTGAAGCTTTCTTT
TRBV5-1	.	TRBJ2-1	.	CASSPPLSSAVRSYNEQFF	TGCGCCAGCAGCCCACCCCTATCCTCAGCGGTCCGCTCCTACAATGAGCAGTTCTTC
TRBV11-3	.	TRBJ2-1	.	CASSKATASYNEQFF	TGTGCCAGCAGCAAGGCTACGGCTTCCTACAATGAGCAGTTCTTC
TRBV20-1	.	TRBJ1-1	.	CSASEGNTEAFF	TGCAGTGCTAGTGAAGGGAACACTGAAGCTTTCTTT
TRBV19	.	TRBJ2-7	TRBD1	CASSIGTGTYEQYF	TGTGCCAGTAGTATCGGGACAGGAACCTACGAGCAGTACTTC
TRBV29-1	.	TRBJ1-5	.	CSVGGTNQPQHF	TGCAGCGTTGGGGGGACCAATCAGCCCCAGCATTTT
TRBV18	.	TRBJ1-2	.	CASSPAGVDGYTF	TGTGCCAGCTCACCAGCAGGAGTGGACGGCTACACCTTC
TRBV27	.	TRBJ1-2	TRBD1	CASSLRTGTEDGYTF	TGTGCCAGCAGCTTAAGGACAGGTACGGAGGATGGCTACACCTTC
TRBV7-2	.	TRBJ1-6	.	CASSSGDRSPLHF	TGTGCCAGCAGCTCCGGGGATCGCTCACCCCTCCACTTT
TRBV28	.	TRBJ1-4	TRBD1	CASSLVQGATNEKLFF	TGTGCCAGCAGTTTAGTTCAGGGGGCGACTAATGAAAAACTGTTTTTT
TRBV6-5	.	TRBJ1-2	.	CASSYSKASNYGYTF	TGTGCCAGCAGTTACTCGAAGGCCTCTAACTATGGCTACACCTTC